Listed below are T cell receptor beta chains from one sample, sequenced in a study of blood T cell repertoires in COVID-19. This table comes from immunoSEQ multiplex PCR, and its TCRdb copy is limited to in-frame clones, with some not included. The data show more than 200,000 clones, more than 75% seen once. The sequencing sample was made of peripheral blood. The receptors come from a man older than 75 with acute or convalescent COVID-19. Each CDR3 is given with its conserved first and last residue. Each record gives: V gene, D gene, clone size, J gene, CDR3 DNA, CDR3 protein. The D gene is left open where the match is weak. Expanded clones are given a class, and other clones once, few, many or no size at all.

TRBV27	TRBD1	-	TRBJ2-3	TGTGCCAGCAGTTTAGGGACAGGGAGCACAGATACGCAGTATTTT	CASSLGTGSTDTQYF
TRBV28	TRBD1	-	TRBJ2-1	TGTGCCAGCAGTTTAATAACAGGGGGAAATGAGCAGTTCTTC	CASSLITGGNEQFF
TRBV6-2/TRBV6-3	TRBD1	-	TRBJ2-2	TGTGCCAGCAGTGATAACACAGGGGGCGTGAACACCGGGGAGCTGTTTTTT	CASSDNTGGVNTGELFF
TRBV27	TRBD1	-	TRBJ1-4	TGTGCCAGCAGTTTATCCAGGACAGGGGAAAATGAAAAACTGTTTTTT	CASSLSRTGENEKLFF
TRBV6-5	-	-	TRBJ2-1	TGTGCCAGCAGTTACCTTCTAGCGAAACCTAATGAGCAGTTCTTC	CASSYLLAKPNEQFF
TRBV24-1	-	few	TRBJ1-5	TGTGCCACCAGTCTAGGAGTTAGCAATCAGCCCCAGCATTTT	CATSLGVSNQPQHF
TRBV19	TRBD1	-	TRBJ1-5	TGTGCCAGTAATCCGGGACAGGGTTTCCGCAGCAATCAGCCCCAGCATTTT	CASNPGQGFRSNQPQHF
TRBV14	-	-	TRBJ2-7	TGTGCCAGCAGCCAGCGACAGGGAGGCGAGCAGTACTTC	CASSQRQGGEQYF
TRBV7-9	-	-	TRBJ1-3	TGTGCCAGCAGCTCCACCGGGGACACGTACACCATATATTTT	CASSSTGDTYTIYF
TRBV28	-	-	TRBJ1-5	TGTGCCAGCAGTCCACCGGGGACTCGCAATCAGCCCCAGCATTTT	CASSPPGTRNQPQHF
TRBV2	TRBD1	-	TRBJ1-2	TGTGCCAGCAGATTGCGACAGGGGGCTGATGGCTACACCTTC	CASRLRQGADGYTF
TRBV10-2	TRBD1	-	TRBJ1-5	TGCGCCAGCAGTGAGAGGGACAGTAGCAATCAGCCCCAGCATTTT	CASSERDSSNQPQHF
TRBV11-2	-	-	TRBJ1-1	TGTGCCAGCAGCTTACTTGCTGGAACAGGGGAAGCTTTCTTT	CASSLLAGTGEAFF
TRBV10-3	TRBD1	few	TRBJ2-7	TGTGCCATCAACTCCGGGACAGGGAATTACTACGAGCAGTACTTC	CAINSGTGNYYEQYF
TRBV9	TRBD1	-	TRBJ1-2	TGTGCCAGCAGCGAACAGACAGGGGCCTATGGCTACACCTTC	CASSEQTGAYGYTF
TRBV5-1	-	-	TRBJ2-3	TGCGCCAGCAGCTTGGGGTCTGAGGCAGATACGCAGTATTTT	CASSLGSEADTQYF
TRBV7-3	-	once	TRBJ2-2	TGTGCCAGCAGCCTTGAGCTACCCGGGGAGCTGTTTTTT	CASSLELPGELFF
TRBV4-3	-	-	TRBJ1-1	TGCGCCAGCAGCCAAGATGTGGGGGCCGGTACTGAAGCTTTCTTT	CASSQDVGAGTEAFF
TRBV12-3/TRBV12-4	-	-	TRBJ2-5	TGTGCCAGCAGTACAAGGATTCCAGAGGCCCAGTACTTC	CASSTRIPEAQYF
TRBV4-2	TRBD1	few	TRBJ2-2	TGTGCCAGCAGCCAAGACCGGGACAGAATTAACGGGGAGCTGTTTTTT	CASSQDRDRINGELFF
TRBV6-1	TRBD1	-	TRBJ1-5	TGTGCCAGCAGTGAAAACAACAGGGGCGATCAGCCCCAGCATTTT	CASSENNRGDQPQHF
TRBV29-1	-	-	TRBJ1-3	TGCGGCGTCAGGGTCCCCTCTGGAAACACCATATATTTT	CGVRVPSGNTIYF
TRBV19	-	-	TRBJ1-1	TGTGCCAGTAGTATAGATAGGAGCAACACTGAAGCTTTCTTT	CASSIDRSNTEAFF
TRBV10-1	TRBD2	-	TRBJ2-1	TGCGCCAGTTCTAGCGGGAGACCTAACAATGAGCAGTTCTTC	CASSSGRPNNEQFF
TRBV6-6	-	-	TRBJ1-5	TGTGCCAGCAGTTTTCAGGGGCATCACAATCAGCCCCAGCATTTT	CASSFQGHHNQPQHF
TRBV7-2	TRBD2	-	TRBJ2-1	TGTGCCAGCAGCTTACAGGGCGGGGGGCAGTTCTTC	CASSLQGGGQFF
TRBV7-7	-	once	TRBJ2-5	TGTGCCAGCAGCGAGGTGATTGAGACCCAGTACTTC	CASSEVIETQYF
TRBV9	TRBD1	-	TRBJ2-5	TGTGCCAGCAGCACGGGACAGGGTGGAGAGACCCAGTACTTC	CASSTGQGGETQYF
TRBV9	TRBD1	-	TRBJ1-3	TGTGCCAGCAGCGCCGGGACAGCTGGAAACACCATATATTTT	CASSAGTAGNTIYF
TRBV6-6	TRBD1	once	TRBJ1-2	TGTGCCAGCAGTTCTAGGGGGCTCGATGGCTACACCTTC	CASSSRGLDGYTF
TRBV5-4	-	-	TRBJ2-7	TGTGCCAGCAGCTCACCTTCAGGGCACTACGAGCAGTACTTC	CASSSPSGHYEQYF
TRBV7-9	TRBD2	-	TRBJ2-3	TGTGCCAGCAGTCTAGCGGGAGGGAATACAGATACGCAGTATTTT	CASSLAGGNTDTQYF
TRBV6-5	-	-	TRBJ2-3	TGTGCCAGCAGTCTAAGCGGTCGCACAGATACGCAGTATTTT	CASSLSGRTDTQYF
TRBV5-8	-	-	TRBJ2-3	TGTGCCAGCAGCTTGGTTCAGGGAGGAGCAGATACGCAGTATTTT	CASSLVQGGADTQYF
TRBV18	-	-	TRBJ2-1	TGTGCCAGCTCACCACAAGCGGTTGGGTTAGGAAGTGAGCAGTTCTTC	CASSPQAVGLGSEQFF
TRBV2	TRBD2	-	TRBJ2-5	TGTGCCAGCAGTGAAGACCCGGGGGGGGGACAAGAGACCCAGTACTTC	CASSEDPGGGQETQYF
TRBV7-2	-	-	TRBJ2-3	TGTGCCAGCAGCGCAGTCACAGATACGCAGTATTTT	CASSAVTDTQYF
TRBV6-6	TRBD1	-	TRBJ2-5	TGTGCCAGCAGTTACGACAGGGGCTACCAAGAGACCCAGTACTTC	CASSYDRGYQETQYF
TRBV28	-	-	TRBJ1-5	TGTGCCAGCAGTTTTTCTGGAGGGGACAATCAGCCCCAGCATTTT	CASSFSGGDNQPQHF
TRBV3-1/TRBV3-2	TRBD2	-	TRBJ2-1	TGTGCCAGCAGCCTTACTACTAGCGGGATTTACAATGAGCAGTTCTTC	CASSLTTSGIYNEQFF
TRBV9	TRBD1	-	TRBJ2-1	TGTGCCAGCAGCGGGAACTTAGTCGGGACAGTCCCTGCGTTCTTC	CASSGNLVGTVPAFF
TRBV3-1/TRBV3-2	-	-	TRBJ2-5	TGTGCCAGCAGCCAAACGAGAAGCGTACTCCAAGAGACCCAGTACTTC	CASSQTRSVLQETQYF
TRBV27	-	-	TRBJ2-1	TGTGCCAGCAGTTTATTAGGGGGAGGGAGGGGGTTCAATGAGCAGTTCTTC	CASSLLGGGRGFNEQFF
TRBV13	TRBD1	-	TRBJ1-1	TGTGCCAGCAAGGACAGGGGGCAGGAGAGGGGTACTGAAGCTTTCTTT	CASKDRGQERGTEAFF
TRBV19	-	-	TRBJ2-4	TGTGCCAGTAGTTTTACAGGGATAGCCAAAAACATTCAGTACTTC	CASSFTGIAKNIQYF
TRBV18	-	-	TRBJ1-1	TGTGCCAGCTCACCGACTTCAACAGGGAGTCTGACTGAAGCTTTCTTT	CASSPTSTGSLTEAFF
TRBV28	TRBD2	-	TRBJ2-7	TGTGCCAGCAGTGGGGGGGACTACGGCGAGCAGTACTTC	CASSGGDYGEQYF
TRBV2	TRBD1	-	TRBJ1-6	TGTGCCAGCAGACCCGGGACAGATAATTCACCCCTCCACTTT	CASRPGTDNSPLHF
TRBV15	TRBD1	-	TRBJ1-4	TGTGCCACCAGCAGAGGACAGGGATCGTATGAAAAACTGTTTTTT	CATSRGQGSYEKLFF
TRBV7-9	-	-	TRBJ2-3	TGTGCCAGCAGCACCCGAGAGGGTGGGGTCTCCACAGATACGCAGTATTTT	CASSTREGGVSTDTQYF
TRBV10-3	TRBD2	-	TRBJ2-1	TGTGCCATCAGTGAGGCTAGCGGATACAATGAGCAGTTCTTC	CAISEASGYNEQFF
TRBV6-5	TRBD2	-	TRBJ2-2	TGTGCCATCCCGGATAGCGGGAGGGGGGCCGGGGAGCTGTTTTTT	CAIPDSGRGAGELFF
TRBV19	TRBD2	-	TRBJ2-1	TGTGCCAGTAGTAAGAGGACTAGCGGGAGTAATGAGCAGTTCTTC	CASSKRTSGSNEQFF
TRBV5-8	TRBD2	-	TRBJ2-3	TGTGCCAGCAGCTCGAGGCCCCTAGCGGCGGGCACAGATACGCAGTATTTT	CASSSRPLAAGTDTQYF
TRBV5-1	-	-	TRBJ2-3	TGCGCCAGCAAGGGGGGGCCGAGCACAGATACGCAGTATTTT	CASKGGPSTDTQYF
TRBV5-1	TRBD2	-	TRBJ2-1	TGCGCCAGCACCCTAATTAGCGGGAGCTCCTACAATGAGCAGTTCTTC	CASTLISGSSYNEQFF
TRBV6-5	TRBD2	-	TRBJ2-1	TGTGCCAGCAGCTTAGCGGGAGTCTCCTACAATGAGCAGTTCTTC	CASSLAGVSYNEQFF
TRBV29-1	TRBD2	many	TRBJ2-1	TGCAGCGTCAGGACTAGCCCGGGGAATGAGCAGTTCTTC	CSVRTSPGNEQFF